Listed below are T cell receptor beta chains from one sample, sequenced in a study of T cells in narcolepsy. Data came from immunoSEQ multiplex PCR; TCRdb stores just in-frame clones and leaves some out. This sample carries approximately 31,000 clones, approximately 80% of them seen once, and the ten largest clones take roughly 1.3%. Sequencing was done on a sample of CD45RA- memory CD4+ T cells from PBMCs. The source is a human donor with narcolepsy. Each CDR3 is given with its conserved first and last residue. A D gene is named only where the DNA matches it firmly. Size values are once, few and many counts, or a class for expanded clones, and some rows have none.

TRBJ1-5 once NA TRBV2 TGTGCCAGCGACCAAAGTCCCCAGCATTTT CASDQSPQHF
TRBJ2-4 NA NA TRBV19 TGTGCCAGTAGTCCTCCAAGGGCCCTCACCAAAAACATTCAGTACTTC CASSPPRALTKNIQYF
TRBJ2-2 once TRBD1 TRBV5-1 TGCGCCAGCAGCCCGAAGGGACAGGGAGGGACCGGGGAGCTGTTTTTT CASSPKGQGGTGELFF
TRBJ1-3 NA NA TRBV6-5 TGTGCCAGCAGTTACGGTAGTTCGGGGTTTGGAAACACCATATATTTT CASSYGSSGFGNTIYF
TRBJ2-2 NA TRBD1 TRBV19 TGTGCCAGTAGTATGGGACAGGGAAGTTTAGCCGGGGAGCTGTTTTTT CASSMGQGSLAGELFF
TRBJ2-5 NA TRBD2 TRBV9 TGTGCCAGCAGCGTCACCGGGACTAGCGGGGAGGAGACCCAGTACTTC CASSVTGTSGEETQYF
TRBJ1-1 NA TRBD1 TRBV7-2 TGTGCCAGCAGCCGACAGGGGGCGCGAACTGAAGCTTTCTTT CASSRQGARTEAFF
TRBJ1-1 NA TRBD1 TRBV6-5 TGTGCCACCTTGACAGGGGTCGGAATGAACACTGAAGCTTTCTTT CATLTGVGMNTEAFF
TRBJ2-3 NA NA TRBV19 TGTGCCAGTAGATCGGGACTCCGGGATACGCAGTATTTT CASRSGLRDTQYF
TRBJ1-1 few NA TRBV7-3 TGTGCCAGCAGCATCGGGCAGAACACTGAAGCTTTCTTT CASSIGQNTEAFF
TRBJ1-2 NA TRBD1 TRBV19 TGTGCCAGTAGTAATGGACAGGCCTCCTCCGGCTATGGCTACACCTTC CASSNGQASSGYGYTF
TRBJ1-3 NA NA TRBV10-3 TGTGCCATCAGTGAGAGAGGGACGGCGACTGGAAACACCATATATTTT CAISERGTATGNTIYF
TRBJ2-3 NA NA TRBV5-6 TGTGCCAGCAGCTTAGGGCGGAACACAGATACGCAGTATTTT CASSLGRNTDTQYF
TRBJ2-1 NA NA TRBV27 TGTGCCAGCAGTCCGAGTGGCTGGTACAATGAGCAGTTCTTC CASSPSGWYNEQFF
TRBJ2-5 NA NA TRBV20-1 TGCAGTGCTAGAGCCGAAGAGACCCAGTACTTC CSARAEETQYF
TRBJ2-3 NA TRBD2 TRBV5-1 TGCGCCAGCAGCTTGGATGTCGTTAGCGGGGGGGCCCGCACAGATACGCAGTATTTT CASSLDVVSGGARTDTQYF
TRBJ2-4 NA NA TRBV2 TGTGCCAGCAGTGAGCTAAGAATAGCCAAAAACATTCAGTACTTC CASSELRIAKNIQYF
TRBJ2-2 NA NA TRBV15 TGTGCCACCAGGCGAGGGGGTGCCGGGGAGCTGTTTTTT CATRRGGAGELFF
TRBJ2-3 NA TRBD2 TRBV4-3 TGCGCCAGCAGCCCCGGGGCGGCTAGCGGGGGCGGGGTGACGCAGTATTTT CASSPGAASGGGVTQYF
TRBJ1-1 NA NA TRBV28 TGTGCCAGCAGTTCCCTCGGCAGCCGCACTGAAGCTTTCTTT CASSSLGSRTEAFF
TRBJ2-1 NA TRBD2 TRBV7-9 TGTGCCAGCAGCTTACCAACTAGCGGAGGGTACAATGAGCAGTTCTTC CASSLPTSGGYNEQFF
TRBJ2-3 NA NA TRBV7-9 TGTGCCAGCAGCTTTTATGGACAGAGCACAGATACGCAGTATTTT CASSFYGQSTDTQYF
TRBJ2-4 NA NA TRBV25-1 TGTGCCAGCAGTGAGTCAGGAAACATTCAGTACTTC CASSESGNIQYF
TRBJ1-2 NA NA TRBV14 TGTGCCAGCAGCCAGACAGCCCACCTAACCTACACCTTC CASSQTAHLTYTF
TRBJ2-1 NA TRBD2 TRBV7-9 TGTGCCAGCAGCTTACCCCGCCGACTAGCGGGGATAAAGAATGAGCAGTTCTTC CASSLPRRLAGIKNEQFF
TRBJ1-4 NA NA TRBV2 TGTGCCAGCAAGGATGCCGGGGGGAAAAGTGAAAAACTGTTTTTT CASKDAGGKSEKLFF
TRBJ2-1 NA NA TRBV19 TGTGCCAGTCGTAGAGAGAACAGGTTTAACAATGAGCAGTTCTTC CASRRENRFNNEQFF
TRBJ2-6 once NA TRBV7-3 TGTGCCAGCAGGGAGAACAGTCACTCTGGGGCCAACGTCCTGACTTTC CASRENSHSGANVLTF
TRBJ1-1 NA NA TRBV6-4 TGTGCCAGCAGTCAGGTGTCTGGCACTGAAGCTTTCTTT CASSQVSGTEAFF
TRBJ2-1 NA NA TRBV6-6 TGTGCCAGCACCTCCTCTCACAATGAGCGTTTCTTC CASTSSHNERFF
TRBJ1-6 NA NA TRBV10-1 TGCGCCAGCAGCGCCGGGAATTCACCCCTCCACTTT CASSAGNSPLHF
TRBJ1-1 NA NA TRBV28 TGTGCCAGCCTGGACAGACATGAAGCTTTCTTT CASLDRHEAFF
TRBJ2-1 NA NA TRBV6-4 TGTGCCAGCAGTGACCCGGCCCGCAGGGGAGGTGAGCAGTTCTTC CASSDPARRGGEQFF
TRBJ1-6 few NA TRBV10-1 TGCGCCAGCAGTGGTCCAGGGGATTCACCCCTCCACTTT CASSGPGDSPLHF
TRBJ2-7 NA TRBD1 TRBV5-8 TGTGCCAGCAGCTTGGGGTACCAGGGGGTTTACGAGCAGTACTTC CASSLGYQGVYEQYF
TRBJ1-1 NA NA TRBV19 TGTGCCAGTGGGCACTTCAGACTGAACACTGAAGCTTTCTTT CASGHFRLNTEAFF
TRBJ1-2 NA NA TRBV30 TGTGCCTGGAGGGCCCGGACCGATGGCTACACCTTC CAWRARTDGYTF
TRBJ1-1 NA NA TRBV4-1 TGCGCCAGCAGCCAAGTGTTCGTGGGGGGCACTGAAGCTTTCTTT CASSQVFVGGTEAFF
TRBJ2-7 few NA TRBV5-6 TGTGCCAGCAGCTTGGGGGCCGGGACACCCTACGAGCAGTACTTC CASSLGAGTPYEQYF
TRBJ2-5 NA TRBD2 TRBV28 TGTGCCAGCATCTCGGGGGGGCCCCAAGAGACCCAGTACTTC CASISGGPQETQYF
TRBJ2-5 few TRBD1 TRBV7-9 TGTGCCAGCAGCTTAGGAGACAGGGGACTTCAAGAGACCCAGTACTTC CASSLGDRGLQETQYF
TRBJ2-1 NA NA TRBV28 TGTGCCAGCAGTCTTGCGCCGACTCGGAATGAGCAGTTCTTC CASSLAPTRNEQFF
TRBJ1-2 NA NA TRBV10-3 TGTGCCATCAGTGAGGGGTTGGGGGGAATCTATGGCTACACCTTC CAISEGLGGIYGYTF
TRBJ1-2 NA TRBD1 TRBV30 TGTGCCTGGCAGAACAGGGGGAACTATGGCTACACCTTC CAWQNRGNYGYTF
TRBJ1-6 NA NA TRBV7-2 TGTGCCAGCAGCCCTGAAGCCATTTCACCCCTCCACTTT CASSPEAISPLHF